This entry features one T cell receptor (beta chain) sequence. This specimen comes from a study of OX40 agonist ivuxolimab in advanced cancers. The V segment lost 5 bases and the J segment 1 base; nucleotides outside the gene matches: 8. The CDR3 has 16 amino acids. Germline values: CDR1 LNHNV, CDR2 YYDKDF (reference sequence). Generated by immunoSEQ multiplex PCR, the TCRdb table keeps only in-frame clones and is missing some. In the table there are roughly 56,000 clones, less than 85% of which are singletons. V and J are TRBV15 and TRBJ1-2, with 9 positions matching TRBD1. The material sequenced was CD4+ or CD8+ T cells sorted from blood, taken in a trial of the OX40 agonist ivuxolimab. The sequence was collected from an adult with an advanced solid tumor such as melanoma, head and neck, liver or kidney cancer. CDR3 nucleotides: TGTGCCACCAGCGGGTTGGACAGGGGCTATAACTATGGCTACACCTTC. It yields the protein CATSGLDRGYNYGYTF.